A selection of T cell receptor beta chains follows, all from one sample in a study of a mutant IDH1 vaccine in newly diagnosed glioma. Assay: immunoSEQ multiplex PCR; the TCRdb copy retains only in-frame clones and omits some. This sample has approximately 50,000 clones, with more than 75% found just once. These TCRs' antigens remain unknown. The input for sequencing was PBMCs, taken from a glioma patient whose treatment included an IDH1 peptide vaccine. The origin of the receptors is a woman between 40 and 55 years old with glioma. Each CDR3 is given with its conserved first and last residue. D genes are given only for firm matches. Size is stated for part of the rows, as once, few or many counts, or as a class when the clone is expanded.

j_call v_call d_call clone_size cdr3_nt cdr3_aa
TRBJ2-5 TRBV5-6 - - TGTGCCAGCAGCTTGGGGTCTCTTGGGGAGACCCAGTACTTC CASSLGSLGETQYF
TRBJ1-1 TRBV5-1 - - TGCGCCAGCAGCTTGGGCACTACAGGGATGAACACTGAAGCTTTCTTT CASSLGTTGMNTEAFF
TRBJ1-5 TRBV6-6 - - TGTGCCAGCGGGGCGGGGGGCGGTCAGCCCCAGCATTTT CASGAGGGQPQHF
TRBJ2-7 TRBV4-1 - - TGCGCCAGCAGCCCTCCCCAGACAGGCAGCGAGCAGTACTTC CASSPPQTGSEQYF
TRBJ1-1 TRBV25-1 - - TGTGCCAGCAGCGGAATGGAAGGGTTCACTGAAGCTTTCTTT CASSGMEGFTEAFF
TRBJ2-7 TRBV2 TRBD2 - TGTGCCAGCAGTGTTCTAGCGGGAGTCGAGCAGTACTTC CASSVLAGVEQYF
TRBJ1-5 TRBV28 - - TGTGCCAGCAGTCCGACACGGGTGTGGGGTCAGCCCCAGCATTTT CASSPTRVWGQPQHF
TRBJ1-4 TRBV19 - - TGTGCCAGTAGTATTGGCGAGATTGGTGAAAAACTGTTTTTT CASSIGEIGEKLFF
TRBJ2-1 TRBV2 TRBD2 - TGTGCCAGCAGTGAAGACCTAGCGGGGCACAATGAGCAGTTCTTC CASSEDLAGHNEQFF
TRBJ1-6 TRBV5-1 - once TGCGCCAGCAGCTTGGGGGGGCCGAGCTCCTATAATTCACCCCTCCACTTT CASSLGGPSSYNSPLHF
TRBJ2-7 TRBV19 - - TGTGCCAGTAGTGCCACAGGGAGCTACGAGCAGTACTTC CASSATGSYEQYF
TRBJ1-5 TRBV7-2 TRBD1 - TGTGCCAGCAGCCCATCCCGGACAGGGTCCAATCAGCCCCAGCATTTT CASSPSRTGSNQPQHF
TRBJ2-1 TRBV29-1 TRBD2 few TGCAGCGTTTTTAGACTAGCCACCTACAATGAGCAGTTCTTC CSVFRLATYNEQFF
TRBJ2-6 TRBV18 TRBD2 - TGTGCCAGCTCACCACCGAGGAGCGGGAATACTGGGGCCAACGTCCTGACTTTC CASSPPRSGNTGANVLTF
TRBJ2-5 TRBV9 - - TGTGCCAGCAGTCATACCCGGGGACGGGCAGAGACCCAGTACTTC CASSHTRGRAETQYF
TRBJ1-2 TRBV7-9 - - TGTGCCAGCAGCCCCGGACCCTTC CASSPGPF
TRBJ1-2 TRBV10-3 - - TGTGCCACCCAGCTCGGTGGCTATGGCTACACCTTC CATQLGGYGYTF
TRBJ2-7 TRBV4-1 TRBD2 - TGCGCCAGCAGCCAAGCCAAAGGTTCTAGCGGGGGGGCCTACGAGCAGTACTTC CASSQAKGSSGGAYEQYF
TRBJ2-3 TRBV9 - few TGTGCCAGCAGCAAGCAGTCAGATACGCAGTATTTT CASSKQSDTQYF
TRBJ2-3 TRBV12-5 - - TGTGCTAGTGGTTCCCGACCGTTGACAGATACGCAGTATTTT CASGSRPLTDTQYF
TRBJ1-1 TRBV11-2 TRBD1 - TGTGCCAGCACCAGGGGGGTAGGGAACACTGAAGCTTTCTTT CASTRGVGNTEAFF
TRBJ2-4 TRBV19 TRBD2 - TGTGCCAGTAGTACTAGCGGGGGTGGGAACATTCAGTACTTC CASSTSGGGNIQYF
TRBJ1-5 TRBV2 TRBD1 - TGTGCCAGCAGTGAAGGTACAGGGGACGGCAGCAATCAGCCCCAGCATTTT CASSEGTGDGSNQPQHF
TRBJ1-1 TRBV5-4 - few TGTGCCAGCAGCTTGAGAGGGTCGGGCACTGAAGCTTTCTTT CASSLRGSGTEAFF
TRBJ1-6 TRBV14 TRBD1 once TGTGCCAGCAGCCAAGGACAGGGACATAATTCACCCCTCCACTTT CASSQGQGHNSPLHF
TRBJ2-7 TRBV7-2 - - TGTGCCAGCAGCTTCGCGGGGACGACCTACGAGCAGTACTTC CASSFAGTTYEQYF
TRBJ2-5 TRBV25-1 TRBD2 few TGTGCCAGCAGTGAGACTAGCGGGGGGGCTGGTTTAGAGACCCAGTACTTC CASSETSGGAGLETQYF
TRBJ2-3 TRBV18 - - TGTGCCAGCTCACCAGAGGGCACAGATACGCAGTATTTT CASSPEGTDTQYF
TRBJ2-2 TRBV7-9 - - TGTGCCAGCAGCTTATCAAGGGCCAGGGAGCTGTTTTTT CASSLSRARELFF
TRBJ1-2 TRBV28 TRBD1 - TGTGCCAGCAGTTTCCGGGACAGGGGTGTTCGCTACACCTTC CASSFRDRGVRYTF
TRBJ2-3 TRBV4-3 - - TGCGCCAGCAGCCAAGATCTACAGCGTGCCACAGATACGCAGTATTTT CASSQDLQRATDTQYF
TRBJ2-2 TRBV16 - - TGTGCCAGCAGCCTAGTCAGGGGCACCGGGGAGCTGTTTTTT CASSLVRGTGELFF